The clone carrying this T cell receptor (beta chain) was seen at least ten times. Time point noted: persistent/refractory GD, antithyroid drugs over 5 years with positive TRAb. PBMC RNA served as the TCR library source. Arm-PCR of CDR3 regions and iRepertoire HTBI primers were used to build TCR beta libraries. How the authors handled the data: Identified across the samples were 55 to 75 TRBV segments and about 14 TRBJ segments. A single record per CDR3 protein comes from TCRdb applying MiXCR to the multiplex PCR reads. Here the V and J calls rest on TCRdb's processing, not on the authors' analysis. The table includes roughly 490,000 distinct CDR3 sequences, approximately 23% detected once. This sample is drawn from a study of regulatory T cells in long-lasting Graves disease. This CDR3 has 14 amino acids. Trimming stripped 2 bases from V and 8 bases from J, with 15 bases between. The germline V gene has CDR1 SGHTA and CDR2 FQGNSA.

The TCR comes from a female donor with Graves disease. Here the sequenced sample was peripheral blood mononuclear cells (PBMCs), taken when the disease was refractory, from a patient treated with antithyroid drugs. The V and J genes are TRBV7-2 and TRBJ1-2; D is ambiguous. The CDR3 DNA reads as TGTGCCAGCAGCTTAATGGGGAATGGTCTCGGCTACACCTTC. It translates to CASSLMGNGLGYTF.